This T cell receptor (beta chain) was identified during a study of blood T cell repertoires in COVID-19. The assay was immunoSEQ multiplex PCR, and TCRdb's table has in-frame clones only and misses some. The sample lists 220,000 or so clones; more than 65% were seen once. This clonotype was sampled from an older woman with acute or convalescent COVID-19. Sequencing used peripheral blood.

The DNA for the CDR3 is TGTGCCAGCAGCTTAACGAGGAGGGAAAGGGACGAGCAGTACTTC. Amino acids: CASSLTRRERDEQYF. The chain uses TRBV7-3 and TRBJ2-7; TRBD2 might be the D (6 bases). The CDR3 loop spans 15 amino acids. V was trimmed by 0 bases and J by 5 bases, leaving 14 bases between them. The germline CDR1 and CDR2 sequences are SGHTA and FQGTGA.